The rows below give T cell receptor beta chains drawn from one sample of a study of T cells in localized non-small cell lung cancer. The assay was immunoSEQ multiplex PCR, and TCRdb's table has in-frame clones only and misses some. The sample lists about 52,000 clones; roughly 88% were seen once. The specimen was peripheral blood, collected before any cancer treatment. These receptors came from a male donor at least 60 years old with stage III squamous cell lung carcinoma. CDR3s include the opening cysteine and the closing phenylalanine or tryptophan. The size of a clone is reported for some rows only, either as once, few or many, or as a class for expanded clones.

v_call	clone_size	j_call	cdr3_aa
TRBV10-2	.	TRBJ2-1	CASSGSRIDEQFF
TRBV5-4	.	TRBJ2-3	CASSLDSRTDTQYF
TRBV19	once	TRBJ2-5	CASSIHGETQYF
TRBV19	.	TRBJ2-3	CASSIDPQTDTQYF
TRBV27	many	TRBJ2-7	CASRLAGTVSSYEQYF
TRBV30	.	TRBJ2-5	CAWSKTSGGEETQYF
TRBV7-2	.	TRBJ2-2	CASSPRQSRGELFF
TRBV5-1	.	TRBJ2-3	CASSLGTPGTDTQYF
TRBV7-3	.	TRBJ1-1	CASSNRGPGEAFF
TRBV30	.	TRBJ1-2	CAWSPTGSNYGYTF
TRBV28	.	TRBJ1-5	CASNTGGYSNQPQHF
TRBV5-1	.	TRBJ1-2	CASSLDTNYGYTF
TRBV4-3	.	TRBJ2-3	CASSQDRRSGTQYF
TRBV5-5	.	TRBJ2-2	CASSPQTGDTGELFF
TRBV19	.	TRBJ2-3	CASRRETSTDTQYF
TRBV5-1	.	TRBJ2-7	CASSSPGDRGYEQYF
TRBV9	.	TRBJ1-1	CASKRAPEAFF
TRBV19	.	TRBJ2-1	CASSILGNEQFF
TRBV5-1	.	TRBJ1-4	CASKGNTNEKLFF
TRBV6-6	.	TRBJ2-2	CASSYGGGRTGELFF
TRBV7-3	.	TRBJ2-3	CASSFRGADTQYF
TRBV5-1	.	TRBJ2-1	CASSRSGDSYNEQFF
TRBV18	.	TRBJ2-7	CASSSRVPSGAYEQYF
TRBV2	once	TRBJ1-2	CASSPQGGLNYGYTF
TRBV5-3	.	TRBJ2-7	CASSLSAGTYEQYF
TRBV15	few	TRBJ1-4	CATSQPRKNEKLFF
TRBV19	.	TRBJ1-2	CASRMDRGYGYTF
TRBV6-5	.	TRBJ2-5	CASSLLETQYF
TRBV7-6	.	TRBJ2-2	CASSLGQGGTGELFF
TRBV18	.	TRBJ2-1	CASSPTGSSYNEQFF
TRBV18	.	TRBJ2-2	CASSLLEGVNTGELFF
TRBV5-1	.	TRBJ1-1	CASSLMDRVGEAFF
TRBV11-3	.	TRBJ2-2	CASSRNTGELFF
TRBV9	.	TRBJ2-1	CASSATSGRAGEQFF
TRBV5-1	.	TRBJ2-2	CASSSVVSFLSTGELFF
TRBV15	.	TRBJ1-2	CATSRTFEGYTF
TRBV19	.	TRBJ1-4	CASTRSGGITNEKLFF
TRBV2	.	TRBJ1-1	CASSGRGDQGTEAFF
TRBV7-2	few	TRBJ1-1	CASSEGTGVEAFF
TRBV5-1	.	TRBJ2-7	CASSLAPSINEQYF
TRBV7-8	.	TRBJ2-7	CASSLARGRYEQYF
TRBV10-3	few	TRBJ1-2	CAISKTPGQPNYGYTF